These 6 T cell receptor beta chains were sequenced from one sample in a study of T cell repertoires in cytomegalovirus infection. One entry per CDR3 protein results from TCRdb running MiXCR on the reads. Of roughly 130,000 distinct CDR3 sequences in the sample, approximately 8.8% are singletons; the top ten hold around 9.1%. Sequenced: PBMCs. The receptors stem from a human donor in good health (CMV status not recorded). Some clones in this sample may be carry-over from other donors' samples.

V and J are TRBV29-1 and TRBJ2-7, with TRBD1 as a possible D gene (6 bases). The V and J ends lost 3 bases and 1 base respectively, with 10 bases between them. This CDR3 spans 13 amino acids. Per germline, CDR1 SQVTM and CDR2 ANQGSEA. CDR3: CSVDEQGSYEQYF. The CDR3 DNA sequence: TGCAGCGTTGACGAACAGGGTTCCTACGAGCAGTACTTC.

The V gene is TRBV14, the J gene TRBJ2-7; possibly TRBD2 for D (6 bases). Germline V CDR1 and CDR2: SGHDN, FVKESK. Trimming left V 4 bases short and J 0 bases short, with 10 bases between. The CDR3 is made up of 14 amino acids. CDR3 protein: CASSLQTSSYEQYF. In nucleotides, the CDR3 is TGTGCCAGCAGCCTACAGACTAGCTCCTACGAGCAGTACTTC.

This clonotype was detected many times. The J gene is TRBJ2-3, the V gene TRBV7-8; the match to TRBD2 covers 10 bases. This CDR3 is 15 amino acids long. Per germline, CDR1 SGHVS and CDR2 FQNEAQ. The ends lost 6 bases at V and 4 bases at J; junction bases unmatched: 7. For the CDR3, the DNA is TGTGCCAGCAGTAATAGCGGGGGGATTGCAGATACGCAGTATTTT. Residues: CASSNSGGIADTQYF.

This clonotype appeared many times. The chain joins TRBV12-3 or TRBV12-4 to TRBJ2-1; TRBD2 might be the D (6 bases). The CDR3 runs 14 residues. Trimming pared 8 bases from V and 6 bases from J, leaving 17 bases between. The CDR3 region has the DNA TGTGCCAGCGACGGGACTCCGAACCCCAATGAGCAGTTCTTC. Protein: CASDGTPNPNEQFF.

This clonotype was seen at least ten times. J is TRBJ2-1 and V is TRBV5-5; tentatively, D is TRBD1 (7 bases). Trimming cost V 0 bases and J 5 bases, with 18 bases left between them. The CDR3 runs 17 residues. Per the germline V gene, CDR1 is SGHKS and CDR2 is YYEKEE (reference sequence). DNA for the CDR3: TGTGCCAGCAGCTTGGAGATTACAGGGGACTTAGACAATGAGCAGTTCTTC. Its translation is CASSLEITGDLDNEQFF.

This clonotype showed up many times. The chain employs TRBV20-1 and TRBJ1-1; 7 bases fit TRBD1. CDR1 DFQATT and CDR2 SNEGSKA come from the germline V gene (reference sequence). This CDR3 has 12 amino acids. Trimming at V came to 4 bases and at J to 4 bases, leaving 3 bases not matched to a gene. The CDR3 DNA is TGCAGTGCTAAACAGGGGACCACTGAAGCTTTCTTT. As protein: CSAKQGTTEAFF.